One and the same sample provided the 27 T cell receptor beta chains below, sequenced in a study of cytomegalovirus exposure and HLA in healthy donors (TCRdb year 2017). Receptors were amplified or captured by the immunoSEQ multiplex PCR assay. For the multiplex PCR, a mixture combining 60 forward primers for TCR Vbeta segments and 13 reverse primers for TCR Jbeta segments was used. In its TCRdb copy, this immuneACCESS table keeps in-frame sequences only and misses some clones. Where compared with another copy, unresolved V genes explain less than half of these, and the others have no known cause. A total of about 160,000 clones appear in this sample, 82% of them only once. Roughly 1.6% of the sample comes from the top ten. Material: PBMCs. Receptors were obtained from a girl aged 5-17 years in good health and CMV-seropositive.

The CDR3 bases are TGCAGCGTTGAAGATACCCCGGGACAGGCCCGCTATGGCTACACCTTC. Its protein product is CSVEDTPGQARYGYTF. The chain couples TRBV29-1 to TRBJ1-2; 8 bases fit TRBD1. In germline, CDR1 is SQVTM, CDR2 ANQGSEA. V lost 0 bases to trimming and J lost 4 bases; unmatched junction nucleotides: 10. There are 16 residues in the CDR3.

In nucleotides, the CDR3 is TGTGCCATCAGTCCCCGGGAGGGACCTAGTTCCTACGAGCAGTACTTC. Translated: CAISPREGPSSYEQYF. The chain has TRBV10-3 and TRBJ2-7; 8 bases agree with TRBD2. CDR1 and CDR2 from the germline V gene are ENHRY and SYGVKD. The CDR3 covers 16 residues. V lost 5 bases and J lost 1; bases outside the gene matches: 10.

The chain recombines TRBV6-4 with TRBJ1-5; the D is unclear. Germline CDR1 reads MRHNA; CDR2 reads SNTAGT. The CDR3 is made up of 15 amino acids. Trimming pared 6 bases from V and 4 bases from J, leaving 16 bases between. DNA for the CDR3: TGTGCCAGCAGGGAGAGGGCCGGCGAGAATCAGCCCCAGCATTTT. Protein: CASRERAGENQPQHF.

In this sample, this clone turned up a few times. This chain links TRBV5-6 with TRBJ2-7; 11 bases fit TRBD1. Germline lookup yields CDR1 SGHDT and CDR2 YYEEEE. The CDR3 spans 17 residues. J lost 3 bases, V lost 0 bases, and 8 bases had no gene match. The CDR3 DNA reads TGTGCCAGCAGCTTGGCGGCGGGACAGGGGGTTTTCTACGAGCAGTACTTC. It encodes CASSLAAGQGVFYEQYF.

This clone turned up a few times. CDR3 DNA: TGTGCCAGTAGTAGAGGACAGGGAAGAGCTAACTATGGCTACACCTTC. Translating gives CASSRGQGRANYGYTF. The chain has TRBV19 and TRBJ1-2; 8 bases line up with TRBD1. The CDR3 is 16 amino acids. Germline V gene sequence: CDR1 LNHDA, CDR2 SQIVND (reference sequence). J lost 0 bases, V lost 4 bases, and 7 bases had no gene match.

The chain combines TRBV10-2 with TRBJ1-4, with D unresolved. V shed 6 bases and J shed 5 bases, with 13 bases lying between them. CDR3 size: 14 residues. The germline V gene encodes CDR1 WSHSY and CDR2 SAAADI. Written as DNA, the CDR3 is TGCGCCAGCAGAAACGACGGGGTCAATGAAAAACTGTTTTTT. It encodes CASRNDGVNEKLFF.

The chain combines TRBV5-1 with TRBJ1-2, with 8 positions matching TRBD1. Trimming took 3 bases from V and 5 from J; bases not matched to a gene: 3. Germline CDR1 reads SGHRS; CDR2 reads YFSETQ. The length of the CDR3 is 13 residues. In nucleotides, the CDR3 is TGCGCCAGCAGCTCTACAGGGGGGTATGGCTACACCTTC. This gives the protein CASSSTGGYGYTF.

The chain recombines TRBV27 with TRBJ2-7, with D possibly TRBD1 on 5 matching bases. Looked up from germline, CDR1 is MNHEY and CDR2 is SMNVEV (reference sequence). Trimming cost V 4 bases and J 1 base, with 11 bases left between them. This CDR3 is 14 amino acids long. CDR3 bases: TGTGCCAGCAGTTGGCAGGGCGTTTCCTACGAGCAGTACTTC. This codes for CASSWQGVSYEQYF.

This sequence joins TRBV27 and TRBJ2-3; 7 nucleotides match TRBD2. Per germline, CDR1 MNHEY and CDR2 SMNVEV (reference sequence). After removal of 2 bases from V and 7 bases from J, the junction contained 6 bases not matched to a gene. The CDR3 length is 14 residues. CDR3 sequence (DNA): TGTGCCAGCAGTTTAATCGGGACTACCCATACGCAGTATTTT. Amino acid sequence: CASSLIGTTHTQYF.

V is TRBV6-5 and J is TRBJ1-3; D is unclear. Germline V gives CDR1 MNHEY, CDR2 SVGAGI. Trimming pared 6 bases from V and 4 bases from J, leaving 16 bases between. The CDR3 covers 15 residues. CDR3 coding DNA: TGTGCCAGCAGACTTACAGAATTAACCGGAAACACCATATATTTT. Translated, it gives CASRLTELTGNTIYF.

The chain recombines TRBV11-3 with TRBJ2-2; D possibly corresponds to TRBD1 (6 bases). Trimming stripped 1 base from V and 4 bases from J, with 10 bases between. There are 15 residues in the CDR3. Germline V lookup: CDR1 SGHNT, CDR2 YENEEA. CDR3 nucleotides: TGTGCCAGCAGCTTAGCAAGAGGGGGCACCGGGGAGCTGTTTTTT. Its protein is CASSLARGGTGELFF.

The chain is built from TRBV5-1 and TRBJ1-5, with 7 nucleotides matching TRBD1. CDR3 size: 15 residues. Germline trimming cut 1 base from V and 6 bases from J; bases unmatched to any gene: 7. Germline V lookup: CDR1 SGHRS, CDR2 YFSETQ. The CDR3 DNA reads as TGCGCCAGCAGCTTGACAGGGGAGCCGGTTCAGCCCCAGCATTTT. This translates into CASSLTGEPVQPQHF.

This chain links TRBV7-3 with TRBJ2-1, with a tentative D call TRBD2 (5 bases). This CDR3 is built from 13 residues. V lost 3 bases and J 5 bases, leaving 8 bases between the germline ends. The germline CDR1 and CDR2 sequences are SGHTA and FQGTGA. The CDR3 nucleotides read TGTGCCAGCAGCTTCGTGGGAGACAATGAGCAGTTCTTC. Residues: CASSFVGDNEQFF.

The V gene is TRBV19, the J gene TRBJ1-2; 7 nucleotides align to TRBD1. CDR3 length: 15 residues. Germline-derived CDR1 and CDR2 are LNHDA and SQIVND (reference sequence). Trimming took 5 bases from V and 4 from J; bases not matched to a gene: 10. CDR3 in DNA: TGTGCCAGTAGTTCCACGGGACAGAGCGGCTATGGCTACACCTTC. The encoded protein is CASSSTGQSGYGYTF.

In its sample, this clone was seen once. The chain recombines TRBV5-1 with TRBJ1-4; TRBD1 might be the D (6 bases). Germline CDR1 reads SGHRS; CDR2 reads YFSETQ. The CDR3 loop spans 15 amino acids. V was trimmed by 4 bases and J by 2 bases, leaving 12 bases between them. The CDR3 sequence: CASSPGQGTNEKLFF. The CDR3 nucleotides read TGCGCCAGCAGCCCTGGCCAGGGGACTAATGAAAAACTGTTTTTT.

The chain joins TRBV11-2 to TRBJ1-2; 8 positions agree with TRBD1. This CDR3 is built from 13 residues. After removal of 3 bases from V and 3 bases from J, the junction contained 0 bases not matched to a gene. CDR1 and CDR2 (germline): SGHAT, FQNNGV. As DNA, the CDR3 is TGTGCCAGCAGCTTGACAGGGGACTATGGCTACACCTTC. Residues: CASSLTGDYGYTF. The whole variable domain, filled in from reference TRBV11-2 and TRBJ1-2, reads EAGVAQSPRYKIIEKRQSVAFWCNPISGHATLYWYQQILGQGPKLLIQFQNNGVVDDSQLPKDRFSAERLKGVDSTLKIQPAKLEDSAVYLCASSLTGDYGYTFGSGTRLTVV.

V and J are TRBV7-2 and TRBJ2-7, with TRBD1 matching over 11 bases. Germline V gene sequence: CDR1 SGHTA, CDR2 FQGNSA. The CDR3 is 14 amino acids. Trimming took 5 bases from V and 3 from J; bases not matched to a gene: 3. The CDR3 bases are TGTGCCAGCAGCAAAGGGACAGGGGGCTACGAGCAGTACTTC. This encodes CASSKGTGGYEQYF.

V is TRBV30 and J is TRBJ1-1, with 7 bases aligning to TRBD1. The length of the CDR3 is 14 residues. The junction had 10 bases not matched to a gene; V was cut back by 5 bases and J by 4 bases. Germline loops: CDR1 GTSNPN, CDR2 SVGIG (reference sequence). The CDR3 nucleotides read TGTGCCTGGGAGATACAGGGGTATGCCACTGAAGCTTTCTTT. Translating gives CAWEIQGYATEAFF.

The chain employs TRBV5-1 and TRBJ2-7, with 12 bases identical to TRBD2. CDR1 is SGHRS and CDR2 is YFSETQ in the germline V gene. This CDR3 spans 15 amino acids. J was trimmed by 5 bases and V by 7 bases; bases with no gene match: 10. This CDR3 reads CASWLGLAGKDEQYF. CDR3 in DNA: TGCGCCAGCTGGCTCGGACTAGCGGGAAAGGACGAGCAGTACTTC. Full variable domain (outside the CDR3, taken from reference TRBV5-1 and TRBJ2-7): KAGVTQTPRYLIKTRGQQVTLSCSPISGHRSVSWYQQTPGQGLQFLFEYFSETQRNKGNFPGRFSGRQFSNSRSEMNVSTLELGDSALYLCASWLGLAGKDEQYFGPGTRLTVT.

The chain employs TRBV30 and TRBJ1-4, with D maybe TRBD1 (5 bases). Germline CDR1 reads GTSNPN; CDR2 reads SVGIG (reference sequence). The germline V and J ends were trimmed by 2 bases and 6 bases, with 19 bases remaining between them. The CDR3 is made up of 16 amino acids. CDR3: CAWSPRAGRRDEKLFF. The CDR3, as DNA: TGTGCCTGGAGTCCCCGCGCGGGACGGCGAGATGAAAAACTGTTTTTT. Based on the CDR3 plus reference TRBV30 and TRBJ1-4, the full variable domain is SQTIHQWPATLVQPVGSPLSLECTVEGTSNPNLYWYRQAAGRGLQLLFYSVGIGQISSEVPQNLSASRPQDRQFILSSKKLLLSDSGFYLCAWSPRAGRRDEKLFFGSGTQLSVL.

This clone has more than one count but fewer than ten. The chain recombines TRBV19 with TRBJ2-5; D possibly corresponds to TRBD2 (5 bases). The CDR3 extends over 17 amino acids. CDR1 is LNHDA, CDR2 SQIVND, per germline (reference sequence). V shed 6 bases and J shed 5 bases, with 25 bases lying between them. CDR3 region: CASRGIGVVDNRETQYF. The CDR3 coding sequence is TGTGCCAGTAGAGGCATCGGGGTAGTCGACAATAGGGAGACCCAGTACTTC.

The V and J genes are TRBV5-1 and TRBJ2-5, with 7 bases identical to TRBD1. With V trimmed by 4 bases and J by 4 bases, 10 bases remained unmatched. CDR3 length: 15 residues. The germline CDR1 and CDR2 sequences are SGHRS and YFSETQ. The CDR3 DNA reads TGCGCCAGCAGCAAACGGGACAGCGGCGGAGAGACCCAGTACTTC. Its protein is CASSKRDSGGETQYF.

The V gene is TRBV11-3, the J gene TRBJ2-1; TRBD2 is a possible D gene (5 bases). Germline assignment: CDR1 SGHNT and CDR2 YENEEA. V dropped 6 bases and J dropped 5 bases, with 20 bases sitting between them. The CDR3 is made up of 16 amino acids. The CDR3 DNA reads TGTGCCAGCAGTGCCCGTCGGGCGGGCTGGGACAATGAGCAGTTCTTC. As protein: CASSARRAGWDNEQFF.

V is TRBV27 and J is TRBJ2-3; 8 bases match TRBD2. J gave up 0 bases and V 2 bases, and 1 base lay outside the gene matches. The CDR3 extends over 15 amino acids. Germline loops: CDR1 MNHEY, CDR2 SMNVEV (reference sequence). This CDR3 reads CASSLAGGSTDTQYF. CDR3 coding DNA: TGTGCCAGCAGTTTAGCGGGGGGTAGCACAGATACGCAGTATTTT.

The rearrangement links TRBV5-1 to TRBJ2-3; the match to TRBD1 covers 7 bases. CDR1 is SGHRS and CDR2 is YFSETQ in the germline V gene. This CDR3 contains 16 residues. The V gene end was trimmed by 4 bases and the J gene end by 8 bases; junction bases not matched to a gene: 16. The CDR3 region is CASSPPEQGRSGTQYF. In DNA form, the CDR3 reads TGCGCCAGCAGCCCTCCCGAACAGGGGCGGTCGGGTACGCAGTATTTT.

This clone has just one count. The chain links TRBV27 to TRBJ2-1; 9 bases are shared with TRBD1. The CDR3 extends over 15 amino acids. Germline loops: CDR1 MNHEY, CDR2 SMNVEV (reference sequence). The V gene end was trimmed by 0 bases and the J gene end by 8 bases; junction bases not matched to a gene: 5. For the CDR3, the DNA is TGTGCCAGCAGTTTATCTGGACAGGGGTTGTATGAGCAGTTCTTC. Translating gives CASSLSGQGLYEQFF.

The CDR3: CASSATGAAYEQYF. The CDR3 bases are TGTGCCAGCAGTGCGACAGGGGCGGCCTACGAGCAGTACTTC. This rearrangement joins TRBV6-1 to TRBJ2-7; the match to TRBD1 covers 8 bases. The germline V gene encodes CDR1 MNHNS and CDR2 SASEGT. This CDR3 is built from 14 residues. Trimming cost V 4 bases and J 2 bases; bases outside gene matches: 4.